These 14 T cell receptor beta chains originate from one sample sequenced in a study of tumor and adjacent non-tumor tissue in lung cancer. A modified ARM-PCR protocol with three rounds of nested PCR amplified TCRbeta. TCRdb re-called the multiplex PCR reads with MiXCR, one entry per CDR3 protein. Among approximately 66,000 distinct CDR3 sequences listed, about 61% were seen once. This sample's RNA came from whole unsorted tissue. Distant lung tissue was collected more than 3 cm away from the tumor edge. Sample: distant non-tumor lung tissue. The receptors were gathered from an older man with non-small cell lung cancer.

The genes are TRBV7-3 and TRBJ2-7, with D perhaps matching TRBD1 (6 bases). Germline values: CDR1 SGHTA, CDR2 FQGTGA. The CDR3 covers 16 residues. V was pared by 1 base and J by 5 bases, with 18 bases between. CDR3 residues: CASSLRPGPTGHEQYF. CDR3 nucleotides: TGTGCCAGCAGCTTAAGACCAGGACCGACAGGCCACGAGCAGTACTTC.

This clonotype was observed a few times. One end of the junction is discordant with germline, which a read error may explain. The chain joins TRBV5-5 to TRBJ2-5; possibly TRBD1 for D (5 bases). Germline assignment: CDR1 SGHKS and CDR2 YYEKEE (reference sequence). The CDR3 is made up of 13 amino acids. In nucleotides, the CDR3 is TGTGCCAGCAGCCGGCACAGGCAAGAGACCCAGTATTTC. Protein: CASSRHRQETQYF. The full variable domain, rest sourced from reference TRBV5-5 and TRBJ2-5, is DAGVTQSPTHLIKTRGQQVTLRCSPISGHKSVSWYQQVLGQGPQFIFQYYEKEERGRGNFPDRFSARQFPNYSSELNVNALLLGDSALYLCASSRHRQETQYFGPGTRLLVL.

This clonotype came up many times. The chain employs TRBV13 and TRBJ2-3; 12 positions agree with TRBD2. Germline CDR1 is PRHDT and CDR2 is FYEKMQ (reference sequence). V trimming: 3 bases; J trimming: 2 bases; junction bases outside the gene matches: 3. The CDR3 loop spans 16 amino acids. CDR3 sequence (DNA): TGTGCCAGCAGCTTCAGACTAGCGGGGGCCACAGATACGCAGTATTTT. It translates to CASSFRLAGATDTQYF.

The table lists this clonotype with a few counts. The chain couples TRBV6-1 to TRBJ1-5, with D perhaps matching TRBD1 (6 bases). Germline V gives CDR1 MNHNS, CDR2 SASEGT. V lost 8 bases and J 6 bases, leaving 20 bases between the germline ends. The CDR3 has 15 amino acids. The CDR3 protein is CASGGTRGIGQPQHF. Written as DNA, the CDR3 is TGTGCCAGCGGGGGTACCAGGGGTATAGGTCAGCCCCAGCATTTT.

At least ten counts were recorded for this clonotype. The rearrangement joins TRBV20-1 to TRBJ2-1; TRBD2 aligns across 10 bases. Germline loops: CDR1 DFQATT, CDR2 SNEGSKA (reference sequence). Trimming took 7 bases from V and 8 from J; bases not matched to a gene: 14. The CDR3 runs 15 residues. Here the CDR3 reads CSVSPSGRANYEQFF. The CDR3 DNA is TGCAGTGTTTCACCCAGCGGGAGGGCCAACTATGAGCAGTTCTTC.

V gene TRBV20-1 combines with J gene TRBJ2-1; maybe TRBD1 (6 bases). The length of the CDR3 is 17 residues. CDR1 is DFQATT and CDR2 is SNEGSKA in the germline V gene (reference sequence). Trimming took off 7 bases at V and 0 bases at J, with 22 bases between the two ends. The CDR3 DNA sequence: TGCAGTGTCAGGGGTGGTGAGATGAAAGGCTCCTACAATGAGCAGTTCTTC. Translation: CSVRGGEMKGSYNEQFF.

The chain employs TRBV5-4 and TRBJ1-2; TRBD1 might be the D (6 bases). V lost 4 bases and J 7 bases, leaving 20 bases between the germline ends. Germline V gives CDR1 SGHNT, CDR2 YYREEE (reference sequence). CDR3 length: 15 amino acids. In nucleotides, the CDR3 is TGTGCCAGCAGCCCTAGGGGGTCAGGTGAGGGTGGCTACACCTTC. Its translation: CASSPRGSGEGGYTF.

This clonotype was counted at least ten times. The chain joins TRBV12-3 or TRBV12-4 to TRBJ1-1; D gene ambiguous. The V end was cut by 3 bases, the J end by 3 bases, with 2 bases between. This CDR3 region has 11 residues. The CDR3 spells CASSFDTEAFF. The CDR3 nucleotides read TGTGCCAGCAGTTTCGACACTGAAGCTTTCTTT.

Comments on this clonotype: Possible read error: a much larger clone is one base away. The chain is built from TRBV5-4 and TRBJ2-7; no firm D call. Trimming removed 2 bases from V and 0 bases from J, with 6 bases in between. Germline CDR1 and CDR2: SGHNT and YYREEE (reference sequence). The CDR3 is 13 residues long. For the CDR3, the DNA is TGTGCCAGCAGCTTATGGGGCTCCTACGAGCAGTACTTC. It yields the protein CASSLWGSYEQYF.

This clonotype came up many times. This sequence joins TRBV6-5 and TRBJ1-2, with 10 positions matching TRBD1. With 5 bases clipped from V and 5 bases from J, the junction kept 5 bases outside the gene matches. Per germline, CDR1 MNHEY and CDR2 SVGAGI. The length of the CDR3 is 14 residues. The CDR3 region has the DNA TGTGCCAGCAGTGACCGGGACAGGGGATATGGCTACACCTTC. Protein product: CASSDRDRGYGYTF.

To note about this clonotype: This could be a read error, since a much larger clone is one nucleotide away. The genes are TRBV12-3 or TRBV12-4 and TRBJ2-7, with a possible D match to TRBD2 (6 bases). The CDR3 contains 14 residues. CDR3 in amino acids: CGSGGRESIYEQYF. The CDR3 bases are TGTGGCAGCGGCGGACGGGAGTCAATTTACGAGCAGTACTTC.

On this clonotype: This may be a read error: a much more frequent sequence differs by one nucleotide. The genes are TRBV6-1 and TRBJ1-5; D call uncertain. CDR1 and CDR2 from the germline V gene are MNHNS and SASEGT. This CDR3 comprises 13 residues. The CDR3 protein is CVSSEEDEQPQHF. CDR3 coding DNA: TGTGTCAGCAGTGAAGAGGACGAGCAGCCCCAGCATTTT.

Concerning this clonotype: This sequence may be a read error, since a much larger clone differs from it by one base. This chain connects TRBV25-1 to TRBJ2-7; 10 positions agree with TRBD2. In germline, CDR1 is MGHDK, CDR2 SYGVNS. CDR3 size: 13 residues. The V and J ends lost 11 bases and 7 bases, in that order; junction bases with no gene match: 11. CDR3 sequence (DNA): TGTGCCGGATACACCGGGACTAGCGTGGAGCAGTACTTC. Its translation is CAGYTGTSVEQYF.

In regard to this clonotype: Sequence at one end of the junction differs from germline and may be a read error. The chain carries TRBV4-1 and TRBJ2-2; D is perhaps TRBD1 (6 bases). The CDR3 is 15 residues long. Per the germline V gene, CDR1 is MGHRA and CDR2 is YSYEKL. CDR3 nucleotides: TGCGCCAGCAGCCAAGTACAGGGTATCACCGAGGAGCTGTTTTTT. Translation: CASSQVQGITEELFF.